This TCR beta chain stems from a study of neurological immune-mediated disorders. Study-wide results and limits: In HTLV-1-associated myelopathy, TCR clonal expansion was greatest, and in multiple sclerosis it was least, below healthy controls. Expanded clones shared no identical CDR3 amino acid sequences across subjects, which suggested private TCR-beta repertoires in all groups.

Documented time point: technical triplicate 3. With 10-nucleotide random UMIs, 5'RACE was used to make the cDNA. TCRdb ran MiXCR on the 5' RACE reads and lists one entry per CDR3 protein. The sample has over 25,000 distinct CDR3 sequences; about 17% are singletons. CDR1 MGHRA and CDR2 YSYEKL come from the germline V gene. V was trimmed by 2 bases and J by 1 base, leaving 9 bases between them. The CDR3 has 14 amino acids. This clonotype is judged medium-sized. The antigen is not known. Material: CD4+ T cells from blood. V is TRBV4-1 and J is TRBJ2-7, with D perhaps TRBD1 or TRBD2 (5 bases each). The clonotype originates from a female donor with HTLV-1-associated myelopathy (HAM/TSP). DNA of the CDR3: TGCGCCAGCAGCCAAAGGGACCCTTCCTACGAGCAGTACTTC. Translated: CASSQRDPSYEQYF.